A single sample is the source of the 20 T cell receptor beta chains below, sequenced in a study of shared clonotypes between healthy human individuals. The assay was immunoSEQ multiplex PCR, and TCRdb's table has in-frame clones only and misses some. The data hold millions of clones, with 85% to 95% observed a single time. The sequenced sample was naive CD4+ T cells from PBMCs. Subset specified: CD45RA+ positively selected. The receptors derive from a man younger than 35 in good health. Some clones in this sample may be carry-over from other donors' samples.

This rearrangement joins TRBV28 to TRBJ1-1; 7 bases are shared with TRBD1. CDR3 length equals 13 residues. The ends lost 9 bases at V and 1 base at J; junction bases unmatched: 5. CDR1 MDHEN and CDR2 SYDVKM come from the germline V gene. In DNA form, the CDR3 reads TGTGCCAGTCGACAGGGCTGGAACACTGAAGCTTTCTTT. It translates to CASRQGWNTEAFF.

As for this clone: Other DNA sequences in the same sample also yield this CDR3. The chain links TRBV5-1 to TRBJ1-5, with 11 nucleotides matching TRBD1. Trimming took 4 bases from V and 5 from J; bases not matched to a gene: 2. The germline V gene encodes CDR1 SGHRS and CDR2 YFSETQ. CDR3 length equals 14 residues. This CDR3 is CASSPGQGDQPQHF. The CDR3 DNA is TGCGCCAGCAGCCCGGGACAGGGGGATCAGCCCCAGCATTTT. The full variable domain, rest sourced from reference TRBV5-1 and TRBJ1-5, is KAGVTQTPRYLIKTRGQQVTLSCSPISGHRSVSWYQQTPGQGLQFLFEYFSETQRNKGNFPGRFSGRQFSNSRSEMNVSTLELGDSALYLCASSPGQGDQPQHFGDGTRLSIL.

The genes are TRBV7-9 and TRBJ2-1; TRBD2 matches at 7 bases. CDR3 length: 15 residues. The V gene end was trimmed by 6 bases and the J gene end by 9 bases; junction bases not matched to a gene: 14. Germline V gives CDR1 SEHNR, CDR2 FQNEAQ (reference sequence). DNA for the CDR3: TGTGCCAGCAGTTTCCCGGGACTACCCTCCCGTGAGCAGTTCTTC. This codes for CASSFPGLPSREQFF.

This chain joins TRBV11-2 and TRBJ1-2; tentatively, D is TRBD1 (5 bases). CDR1 is SGHAT, CDR2 FQNNGV, per germline. The V gene lost 5 bases and the J gene lost 2 bases, with 12 bases spanning the gap. This CDR3 has 14 residues. This chain's CDR3 is CASSQYSGNYGYTF. CDR3 nucleotide sequence: TGTGCCAGCAGCCAGTATTCAGGGAACTATGGCTACACCTTC.

V gene TRBV5-1 combines with J gene TRBJ1-1; possibly TRBD1 for D (5 bases). The germline V and J ends were trimmed by 0 bases and 0 bases, with 15 bases remaining between them. Germline loops: CDR1 SGHRS, CDR2 YFSETQ. This CDR3 contains 17 residues. CDR3 loop: CASSLVPGGFMNTEAFF. DNA of the CDR3: TGCGCCAGCAGCTTGGTCCCCGGGGGGTTCATGAACACTGAAGCTTTCTTT.

The count of this clone is one. The chain carries TRBV2 and TRBJ2-2; D ambiguous. This CDR3 contains 13 residues. Per germline, CDR1 SNHLY and CDR2 FYNNEI. Deletions cut 0 bases from V and 7 bases from J, with 6 bases between. For the CDR3, the DNA is TGTGCCAGCAGTGAAGCGGGCAGCGGGGAGCTGTTTTTT. Amino acids: CASSEAGSGELFF.

The rearrangement uses TRBV5-5 and TRBJ1-3, with D possibly matching TRBD1 (6 bases). The germline gives CDR1 SGHKS, CDR2 YYEKEE (reference sequence). V lost 4 bases and J 5 bases, leaving 13 bases between the germline ends. The CDR3 is 14 residues long. CDR3 sequence (DNA): TGTGCCAGCAGCCAAGGGACAAGTCGAAACACCATATATTTT. It encodes CASSQGTSRNTIYF. Complete variable domain (other parts from reference TRBV5-5 and TRBJ1-3): DAGVTQSPTHLIKTRGQQVTLRCSPISGHKSVSWYQQVLGQGPQFIFQYYEKEERGRGNFPDRFSARQFPNYSSELNVNALLLGDSALYLCASSQGTSRNTIYFGEGSWLTVV.

This rearrangement joins TRBV7-2 to TRBJ2-7; D perhaps matches TRBD1 (5 bases). Germline lookup yields CDR1 SGHTA and CDR2 FQGNSA. The CDR3 covers 15 residues. Trimming removed 1 base from V and 6 bases from J, with 16 bases in between. For the CDR3, the DNA is TGTGCCAGCAGCTTAGTACAGGCCGCCTATCGCGAGCAGTACTTC. Its translation: CASSLVQAAYREQYF.

The chain couples TRBV5-4 to TRBJ1-2, with D maybe TRBD1 (5 bases). Per the germline V gene, CDR1 is SGHNT and CDR2 is YYREEE (reference sequence). The CDR3 totals 13 residues. Trimming took 0 bases from V and 10 from J, leaving 13 bases between them. The CDR3 sequence: CASSLAGTWAYTF. The CDR3 nucleotides are TGTGCCAGCAGCTTGGCTGGGACCTGGGCCTACACCTTC.

CDR3 sequence (DNA): TGTGCCAGCAGAGGGGGGTCCGCTGAAGCTTTCTTT. Protein product: CASRGGSAEAFF. The gene calls are TRBV6-6 and TRBJ1-1, with TRBD1 as a possible D gene (6 bases). The CDR3 sequence is 12 residues long. Germline lookup yields CDR1 MNHNY and CDR2 SVGAGI (reference sequence). The germline V and J ends were trimmed by 6 bases and 6 bases, with 11 bases remaining between them.

The chain combines TRBV7-2 with TRBJ2-3; no clear D. Trimming stripped 1 base from V and 5 bases from J, with 10 bases between. There are 14 residues in the CDR3. In germline, CDR1 is SGHTA, CDR2 FQGNSA. The CDR3 sequence: CASSLGHPGDTQYF. CDR3 bases: TGTGCCAGCAGCTTAGGACACCCGGGAGATACGCAGTATTTT.

The chain couples TRBV11-2 to TRBJ2-2, with TRBD1 as a possible D gene (5 bases). Trimming left V 5 bases short and J 6 bases short, with 13 bases between. CDR1 and CDR2 from the germline V gene are SGHAT and FQNNGV. The CDR3 totals 14 residues. CDR3 in DNA: TGTGCCAGCAGCCTCCGACAGCTGCCCGGGGAGCTGTTTTTT. This gives the protein CASSLRQLPGELFF. Looking up the rest from reference TRBV11-2 and TRBJ2-2 gives the full variable domain: EAGVAQSPRYKIIEKRQSVAFWCNPISGHATLYWYQQILGQGPKLLIQFQNNGVVDDSQLPKDRFSAERLKGVDSTLKIQPAKLEDSAVYLCASSLRQLPGELFFGEGSRLTVL.

V is TRBV11-3 and J is TRBJ2-1; tentatively, D is TRBD2 (5 bases). The V and J ends lost 5 bases and 8 bases respectively, with 13 bases between them. Germline V gives CDR1 SGHNT, CDR2 YENEEA. CDR3 length: 13 residues. The CDR3 DNA sequence: TGTGCCAGCAGCCCCCGCGGGTCCCATGAGCAGTTCTTC. Translated, it gives CASSPRGSHEQFF. The complete variable domain, with remaining parts taken from reference TRBV11-3 and TRBJ2-1, reads EAGVVQSPRYKIIEKKQPVAFWCNPISGHNTLYWYLQNLGQGPELLIRYENEEAVDDSQLPKDRFSAERLKGVDSTLKIQPAELGDSAVYLCASSPRGSHEQFFGPGTRLTVL.

The chain uses TRBV10-3 and TRBJ2-6; D not resolved. This CDR3 spans 15 amino acids. V lost 5 bases to trimming and J lost 4 bases, with 12 bases between them. Germline V gene sequence: CDR1 ENHRY, CDR2 SYGVKD. DNA of the CDR3: TGTGCCATCAGTCGTGACAACGTGGGGGCCAACGTCCTGACTTTC. Its protein is CAISRDNVGANVLTF.

About this clone itself: In the same sample, other DNA sequences code for this CDR3. The gene calls are TRBV11-2 and TRBJ2-3; 11 nucleotides line up with TRBD1. Germline trimming cut 4 bases from V and 3 bases from J; bases unmatched to any gene: 0. Germline-derived CDR1 and CDR2 are SGHAT and FQNNGV. This CDR3 is built from 14 residues. The CDR3 is CASSWDRGTDTQYF. The CDR3 DNA reads as TGTGCCAGCAGCTGGGACAGGGGGACAGATACGCAGTATTTT.

This clone was seen only a few times. This sample also contains other DNA sequences that code for the same CDR3. The chain recombines TRBV29-1 with TRBJ1-1; D gene uncertain. Germline CDR1 is SQVTM and CDR2 is ANQGSEA. Trimming stripped 4 bases from V and 1 base from J, with 7 bases between. The CDR3 totals 12 residues. The CDR3 loop is CSVVAANTEAFF. The CDR3, as DNA: TGCAGCGTTGTGGCAGCGAACACTGAAGCTTTCTTT.

This sequence joins TRBV5-5 and TRBJ2-7; 10 bases match TRBD1. CDR3 length: 16 residues. CDR1 SGHKS and CDR2 YYEKEE come from the germline V gene (reference sequence). J lost 5 bases, V lost 4 bases, and 12 bases had no gene match. CDR3 sequence: CASSPPRDRGGDEQYF. DNA for the CDR3: TGTGCCAGCAGCCCCCCCCGGGACAGGGGCGGTGACGAGCAGTACTTC.

The chain has TRBV18 and TRBJ1-1, with D tentatively TRBD1 (6 bases). In germline, CDR1 is KGHSH, CDR2 LQKENI. Trimming shortened V by 4 bases and J by 8 bases, and 14 bases separated the two germline ends. The CDR3 length is 13 residues. CDR3 bases: TGTGCCAGCTCACTTCGGACAGACGGAGAAGCTTTCTTT. Its translation is CASSLRTDGEAFF.

CDR3 in DNA: TGTGCCAGCACCGAGAGGGGGGGCGTATACACCTTC. This sequence encodes CASTERGGVYTF. The V and J genes are TRBV6-5 and TRBJ1-2; weak D call: TRBD1 (6 bases). The V gene's germline CDR1 is MNHEY and CDR2 SVGAGI. The CDR3 extends over 12 amino acids. Between the trimmed V and J ends, which lost 7 bases and 11 bases, there was a span of 17 bases.

The chain is built from TRBV7-2 and TRBJ2-7, with D perhaps matching TRBD1 or TRBD2 (5 bases each). From germline, CDR1 is SGHTA and CDR2 FQGNSA. This CDR3 spans 16 amino acids. V lost 1 base, J lost 2 bases, and 15 bases lay in between. This CDR3 reads CASSLVWSRGPYEQYF. CDR3 DNA sequence: TGTGCCAGCAGCTTAGTGTGGTCGAGGGGCCCCTACGAGCAGTACTTC.